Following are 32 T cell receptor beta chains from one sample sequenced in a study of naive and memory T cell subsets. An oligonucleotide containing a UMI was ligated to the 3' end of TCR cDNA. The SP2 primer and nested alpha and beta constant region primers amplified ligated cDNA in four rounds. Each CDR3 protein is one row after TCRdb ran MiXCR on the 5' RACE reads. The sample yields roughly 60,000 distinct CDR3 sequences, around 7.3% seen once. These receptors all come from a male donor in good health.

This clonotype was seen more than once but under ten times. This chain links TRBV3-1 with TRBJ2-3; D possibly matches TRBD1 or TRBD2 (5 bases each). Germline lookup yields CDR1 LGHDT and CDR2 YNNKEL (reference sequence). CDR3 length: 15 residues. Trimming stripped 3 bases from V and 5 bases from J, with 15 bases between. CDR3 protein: CASSQSGGWGDTQYF. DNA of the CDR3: TGTGCCAGCAGCCAGTCTGGGGGATGGGGAGATACGCAGTATTTT.

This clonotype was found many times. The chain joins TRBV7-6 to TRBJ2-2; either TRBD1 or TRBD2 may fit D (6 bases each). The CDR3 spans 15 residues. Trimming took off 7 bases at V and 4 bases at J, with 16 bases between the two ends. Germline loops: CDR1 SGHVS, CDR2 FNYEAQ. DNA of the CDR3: TGTGCCAGCAACCCCCCGGGGGCCCGCACCGGGGAGCTGTTTTTT. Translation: CASNPPGARTGELFF.

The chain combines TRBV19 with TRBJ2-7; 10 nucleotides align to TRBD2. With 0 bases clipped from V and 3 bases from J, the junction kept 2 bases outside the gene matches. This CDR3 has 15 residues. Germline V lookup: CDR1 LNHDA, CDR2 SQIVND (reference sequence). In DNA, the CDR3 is TGTGCCAGTAGTATAGAACTAGCGGGGAACTACGAGCAGTACTTC. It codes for CASSIELAGNYEQYF. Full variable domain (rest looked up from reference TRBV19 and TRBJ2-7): DGGITQSPKYLFRKEGQNVTLSCEQNLNHDAMYWYRQDPGQGLRLIYYSQIVNDFQKGDIAEGYSVSREKKESFPLTVTSAQKNPTAFYLCASSIELAGNYEQYFGPGTRLTVT.

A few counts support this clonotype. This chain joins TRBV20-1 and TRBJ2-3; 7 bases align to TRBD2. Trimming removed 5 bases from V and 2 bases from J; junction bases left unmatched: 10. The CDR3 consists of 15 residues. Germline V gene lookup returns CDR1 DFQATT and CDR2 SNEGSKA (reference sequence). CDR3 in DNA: TGCAGTGCTCAAATTTCTAGCGGACCCACAGATACGCAGTATTTT. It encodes CSAQISSGPTDTQYF.

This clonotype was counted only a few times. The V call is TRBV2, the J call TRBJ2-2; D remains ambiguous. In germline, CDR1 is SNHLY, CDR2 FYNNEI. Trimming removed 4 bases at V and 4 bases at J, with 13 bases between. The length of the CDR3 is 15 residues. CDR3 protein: CASSAIKGGTGELFF. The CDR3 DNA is TGTGCCAGCAGTGCGATAAAGGGTGGCACCGGGGAGCTGTTTTTT.

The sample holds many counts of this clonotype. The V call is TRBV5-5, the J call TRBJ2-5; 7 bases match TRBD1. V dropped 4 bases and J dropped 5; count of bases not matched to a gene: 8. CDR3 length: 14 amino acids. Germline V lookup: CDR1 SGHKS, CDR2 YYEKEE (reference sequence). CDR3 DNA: TGTGCCAGCAGCGATCCGACAGGGCTGGAGACCCAGTACTTC. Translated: CASSDPTGLETQYF.

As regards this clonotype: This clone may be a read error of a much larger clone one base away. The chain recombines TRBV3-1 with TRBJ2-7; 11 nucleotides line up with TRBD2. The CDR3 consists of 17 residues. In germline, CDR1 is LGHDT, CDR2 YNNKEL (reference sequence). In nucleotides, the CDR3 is TGTGCCGGCAGCCAAGGGCCGATAGCGGGAGGGGCCTACGAGCAGTACTTC. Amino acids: CAGSQGPIAGGAYEQYF.

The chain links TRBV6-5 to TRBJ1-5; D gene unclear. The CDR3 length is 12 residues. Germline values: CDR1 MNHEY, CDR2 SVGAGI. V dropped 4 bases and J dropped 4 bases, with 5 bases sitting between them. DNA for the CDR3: TGTGCCAGCAGTTCTCCAAATCAGCCCCAGCATTTT. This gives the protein CASSSPNQPQHF.

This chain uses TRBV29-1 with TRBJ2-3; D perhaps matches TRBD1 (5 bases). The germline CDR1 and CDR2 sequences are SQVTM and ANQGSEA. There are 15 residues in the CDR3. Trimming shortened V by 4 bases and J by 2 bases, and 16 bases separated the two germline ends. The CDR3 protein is CSVGLSRVATDTQYF. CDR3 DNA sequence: TGCAGCGTTGGCCTCAGCAGGGTAGCCACAGATACGCAGTATTTT.

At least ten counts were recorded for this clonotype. The CDR3 nucleotides are TGTGCCAGCAGTTTTAGGCGGACAGGAGCTAACTATGGCTACACCTTC. Its translation: CASSFRRTGANYGYTF. The chain uses TRBV12-3 or TRBV12-4 and TRBJ1-2, with TRBD1 matching 7 bases. The V segment lost 3 bases and the J segment 0 bases; nucleotides outside the gene matches: 7. This CDR3 comprises 16 residues.

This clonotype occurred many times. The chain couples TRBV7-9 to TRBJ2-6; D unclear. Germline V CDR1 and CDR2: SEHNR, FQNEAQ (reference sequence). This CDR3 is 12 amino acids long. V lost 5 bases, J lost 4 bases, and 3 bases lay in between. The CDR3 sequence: CASSGGANVLTF. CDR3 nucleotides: TGTGCCAGCAGCGGCGGGGCCAACGTCCTGACTTTC.

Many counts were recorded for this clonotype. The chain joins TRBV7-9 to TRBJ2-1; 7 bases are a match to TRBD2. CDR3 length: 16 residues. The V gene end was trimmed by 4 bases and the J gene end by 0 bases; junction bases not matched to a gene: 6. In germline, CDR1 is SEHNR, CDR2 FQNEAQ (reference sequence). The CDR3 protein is CASSSQAGSSYNEQFF. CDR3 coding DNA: TGTGCCAGCAGCTCTCAAGCGGGGAGCTCCTACAATGAGCAGTTCTTC.

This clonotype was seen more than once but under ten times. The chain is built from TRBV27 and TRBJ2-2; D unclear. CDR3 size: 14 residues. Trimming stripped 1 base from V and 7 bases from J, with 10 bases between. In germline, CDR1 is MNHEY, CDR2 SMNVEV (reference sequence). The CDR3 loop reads CASSLFGAFGELFF. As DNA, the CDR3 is TGTGCCAGCAGTTTATTCGGAGCGTTCGGGGAGCTGTTTTTT.

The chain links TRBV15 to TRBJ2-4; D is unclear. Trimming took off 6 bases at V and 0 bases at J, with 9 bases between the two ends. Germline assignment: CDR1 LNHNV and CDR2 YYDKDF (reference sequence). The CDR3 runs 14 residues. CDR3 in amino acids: CATRMGTAKNIQYF. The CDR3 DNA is TGTGCCACCAGGATGGGTACAGCCAAAAACATTCAGTACTTC.

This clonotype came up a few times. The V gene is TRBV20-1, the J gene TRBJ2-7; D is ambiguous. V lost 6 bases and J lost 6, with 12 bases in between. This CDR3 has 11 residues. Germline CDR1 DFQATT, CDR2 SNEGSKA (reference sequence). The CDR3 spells CSAPKTGEQYF. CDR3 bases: TGCAGTGCCCCCAAAACGGGCGAGCAGTACTTC.

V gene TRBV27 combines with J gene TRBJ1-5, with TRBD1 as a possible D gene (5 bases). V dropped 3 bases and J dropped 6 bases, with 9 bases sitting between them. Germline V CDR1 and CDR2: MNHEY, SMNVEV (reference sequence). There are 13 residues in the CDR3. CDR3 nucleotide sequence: TGTGCCAGCAGTTTTAGGGGTAGTCAGCCCCAGCATTTT. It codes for CASSFRGSQPQHF.

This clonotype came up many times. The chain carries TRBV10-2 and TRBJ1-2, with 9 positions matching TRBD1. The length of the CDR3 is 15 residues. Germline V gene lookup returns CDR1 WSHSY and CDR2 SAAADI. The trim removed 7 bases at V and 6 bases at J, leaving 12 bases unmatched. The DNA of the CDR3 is TGCGCCAGCATCCGAACCGGGACAGGGTCGGATGGCTACACCTTC. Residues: CASIRTGTGSDGYTF.

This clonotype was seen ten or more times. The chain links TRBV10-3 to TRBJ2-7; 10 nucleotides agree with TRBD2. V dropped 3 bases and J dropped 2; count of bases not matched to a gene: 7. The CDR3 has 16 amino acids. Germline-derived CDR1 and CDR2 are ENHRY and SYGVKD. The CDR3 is CAISDFTSGKTYEQYF. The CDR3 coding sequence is TGTGCCATCAGTGACTTTACTAGCGGGAAAACCTACGAGCAGTACTTC.

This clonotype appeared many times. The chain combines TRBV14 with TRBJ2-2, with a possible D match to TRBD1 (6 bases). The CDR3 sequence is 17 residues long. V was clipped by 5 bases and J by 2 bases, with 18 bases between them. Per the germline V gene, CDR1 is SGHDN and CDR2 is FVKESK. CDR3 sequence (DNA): TGTGCCAGCAGCGCGAGGACAGCCCAGACAAACACCGGGGAGCTGTTTTTT. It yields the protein CASSARTAQTNTGELFF.

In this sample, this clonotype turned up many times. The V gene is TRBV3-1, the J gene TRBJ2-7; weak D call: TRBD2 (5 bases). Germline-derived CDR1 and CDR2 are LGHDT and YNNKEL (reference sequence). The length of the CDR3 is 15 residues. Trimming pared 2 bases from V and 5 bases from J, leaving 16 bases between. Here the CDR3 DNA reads TGTGCCAGCAGCCAATCATCTCGCGGGTGGGACGAGCAGTACTTC. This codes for CASSQSSRGWDEQYF.

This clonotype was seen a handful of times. In DNA form, the CDR3 reads TGTGCCAGCAGACTAGCGGGGGAAGCTGGGGAGCAGTATTTT. Its translation: CASRLAGEAGEQYF. The genes are TRBV6-1 and TRBJ2-3; 11 nucleotides align to TRBD2. Germline V gene lookup returns CDR1 MNHNS and CDR2 SASEGT. The CDR3 contains 14 residues. J gave up 11 bases and V 6 bases, and 10 bases lay outside the gene matches.

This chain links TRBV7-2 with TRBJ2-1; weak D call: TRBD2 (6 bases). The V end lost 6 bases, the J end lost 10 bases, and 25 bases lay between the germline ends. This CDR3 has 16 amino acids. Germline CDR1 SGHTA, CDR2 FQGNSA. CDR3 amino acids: CASSPTGTRGGGEQFF. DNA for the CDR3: TGTGCCAGCAGTCCGACCGGGACTCGGGGCGGTGGGGAGCAGTTCTTC.

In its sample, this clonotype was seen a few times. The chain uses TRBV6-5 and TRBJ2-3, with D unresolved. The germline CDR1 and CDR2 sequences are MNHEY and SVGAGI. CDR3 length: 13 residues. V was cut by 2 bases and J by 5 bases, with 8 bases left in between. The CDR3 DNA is TGTGCCAGCAGTTACGGTCGAATAGATACGCAGTATTTT. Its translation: CASSYGRIDTQYF.

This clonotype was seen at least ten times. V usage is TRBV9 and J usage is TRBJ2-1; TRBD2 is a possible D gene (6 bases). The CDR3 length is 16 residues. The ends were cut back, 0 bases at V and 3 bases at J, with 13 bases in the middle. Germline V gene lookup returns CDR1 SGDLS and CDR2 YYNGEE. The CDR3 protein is CASSVASGGIYNEQFF. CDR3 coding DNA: TGTGCCAGCAGCGTAGCTAGTGGAGGGATCTACAATGAGCAGTTCTTC.

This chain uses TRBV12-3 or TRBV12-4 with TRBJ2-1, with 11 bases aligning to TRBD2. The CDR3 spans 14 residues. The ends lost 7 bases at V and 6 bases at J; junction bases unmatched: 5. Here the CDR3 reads CASTYLAGGNEQFF. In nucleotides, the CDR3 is TGTGCCAGCACTTACCTAGCGGGAGGCAATGAGCAGTTCTTC.

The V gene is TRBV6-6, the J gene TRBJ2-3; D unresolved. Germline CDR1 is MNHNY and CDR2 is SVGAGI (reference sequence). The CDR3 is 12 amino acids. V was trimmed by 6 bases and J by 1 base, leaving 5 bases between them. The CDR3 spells CASSPGTDTQYF. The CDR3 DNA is TGTGCCAGCAGCCCAGGCACAGATACGCAGTATTTT.

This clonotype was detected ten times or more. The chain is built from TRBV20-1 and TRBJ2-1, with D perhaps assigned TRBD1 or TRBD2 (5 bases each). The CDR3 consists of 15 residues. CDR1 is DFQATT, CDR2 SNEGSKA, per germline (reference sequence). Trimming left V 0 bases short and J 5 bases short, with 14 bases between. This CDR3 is CSARDKGTGNNEQFF. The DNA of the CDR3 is TGCAGTGCTAGAGATAAGGGGACCGGGAACAATGAGCAGTTCTTC.

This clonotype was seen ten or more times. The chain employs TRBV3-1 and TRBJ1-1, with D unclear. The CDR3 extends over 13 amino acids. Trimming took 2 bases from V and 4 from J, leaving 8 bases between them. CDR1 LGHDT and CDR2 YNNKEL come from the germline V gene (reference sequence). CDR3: CASSQTSGTEAFF. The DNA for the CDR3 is TGTGCCAGCAGCCAAACTTCAGGCACTGAAGCTTTCTTT.

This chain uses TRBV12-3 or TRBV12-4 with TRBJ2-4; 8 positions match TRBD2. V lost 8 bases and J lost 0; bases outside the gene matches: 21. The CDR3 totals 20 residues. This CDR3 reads CASPSLVGREVSLAKNIQYF. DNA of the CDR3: TGTGCCAGCCCTTCCCTGGTGGGGCGGGAGGTCTCACTAGCCAAAAACATTCAGTACTTC.

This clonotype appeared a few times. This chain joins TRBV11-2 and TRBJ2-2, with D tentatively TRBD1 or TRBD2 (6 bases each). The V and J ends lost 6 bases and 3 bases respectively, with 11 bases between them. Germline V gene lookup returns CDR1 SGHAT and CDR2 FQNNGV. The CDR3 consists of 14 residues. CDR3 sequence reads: CASRYREDTGELFF. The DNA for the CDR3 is TGTGCCAGCAGGTACAGGGAGGACACCGGGGAGCTGTTTTTT.

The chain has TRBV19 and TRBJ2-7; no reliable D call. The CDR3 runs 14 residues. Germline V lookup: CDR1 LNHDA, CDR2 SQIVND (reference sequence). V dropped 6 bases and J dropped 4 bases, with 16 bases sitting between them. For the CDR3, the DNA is TGTGCCAGTAGCCACGGCGGAATAGCTTACGAGCAGTACTTC. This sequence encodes CASSHGGIAYEQYF.

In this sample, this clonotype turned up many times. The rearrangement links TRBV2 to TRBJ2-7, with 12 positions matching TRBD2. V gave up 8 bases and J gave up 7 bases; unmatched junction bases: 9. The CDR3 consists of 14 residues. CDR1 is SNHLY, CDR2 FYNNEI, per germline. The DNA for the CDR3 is TGTGCCAGCTCCGGACTAGCGGGATTTTGGGAGCAGTACTTC. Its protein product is CASSGLAGFWEQYF. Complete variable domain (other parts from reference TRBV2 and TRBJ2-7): EPEVTQTPSHQVTQMGQEVILRCVPISNHLYFYWYRQILGQKVEFLVSFYNNEISEKSEIFDDQFSVERPDGSNFTLKIRSTKLEDSAMYFCASSGLAGFWEQYFGPGTRLTVT.